This T cell receptor beta chain was recorded in a study of shared clonotypes between healthy human individuals. Deep was the level used in running the assay. Sorted-subset replicate PCR reactions were performed with about 200 ng DNA, corresponding to tens of thousands of T cell genomes. As handled by the study authors: Because ImmunoSEQ provided only junction sequences with no quality scores, the filtering differed. Sequencing used immunoSEQ multiplex PCR; TCRdb keeps in-frame clones, though not all of them. That table furnishes V, J and clone size, whereas the DNA furnished D and trimming. This sample has roughly 1,800,000 clones, with less than 95% found just once. The naive CD8 subset, CD45RO-negative cells positively selected for CCR7, excluded terminally differentiated effector memory CD45RA+ cells. Caucasian adults residing in Nashville, Tennessee made up all the donors. The CDR3 runs to 17 residues. Trimming cost V 2 bases and J 2 bases, with 17 bases left between them. The germline CDR1 and CDR2 sequences are MDHEN and SYDVKM.

The sequencing input was naive CD8+ T cells sorted from blood. The V gene is TRBV28, the J gene TRBJ2-3; TRBD2 might be the D (5 bases). The sequence came from a man younger than 35 in good health. The CDR3 reads CASSLSPKNGDTDTQYF. DNA for the CDR3: TGTGCCAGCAGTTTAAGTCCCAAGAACGGGGACACAGATACGCAGTATTTT.